The rows below give T cell receptor beta chains drawn from one sample of a study of lymphopenia after photon versus proton radiotherapy. Here immunoSEQ multiplex PCR was the method, and the copy in TCRdb shows in-frame clones only, minus some. This table holds approximately 7,500 clones, less than 90% found once. The input for sequencing was peripheral blood, taken from a patient treated with photon-based radiotherapy. These receptors were obtained from a woman between 65 and 79 years old with pancreatic cancer. Both conserved end residues are part of each CDR3. A D gene is named only where the DNA matches it firmly. Not all rows give a size; the values are once, few, many and, for expanded clones, a class.

abundance,d_gene,v_gene,j_gene,CDR3nt,CDR3aa
-,-,TRBV15,TRBJ2-5,TGTGCCACCAGCGTACGAACAGGGTCCGGAGAAGAGACCCAGTACTTC,CATSVRTGSGEETQYF
-,-,TRBV6-5,TRBJ2-3,TGTGCCACCCAAGGACAGATGGGAGATACGCAGTATTTT,CATQGQMGDTQYF
-,-,TRBV5-1,TRBJ2-7,TGCGCCAGCAGCTTCAGGGAAAGTTCGGGCGAGCAGTACTTC,CASSFRESSGEQYF
few,TRBD1,TRBV19,TRBJ2-7,TGTGCCAGTAGTATCCTAGGGACAGGAACATCCTACGAGCAGTACTTC,CASSILGTGTSYEQYF
-,TRBD1,TRBV6-1,TRBJ1-1,TGTGCCAGCAGGGCTAGACAGGGTAGTTGGACTGAAGCTTTCTTT,CASRARQGSWTEAFF
-,-,TRBV6-6,TRBJ2-4,TGTGCCAGCAGTCAAGGCGGAAGGATCGACATTCAGTACTTC,CASSQGGRIDIQYF
-,TRBD1,TRBV5-1,TRBJ1-2,TGCGCCAGCAGCGTGTCGGACAGGCTCGGAAGTGGCTACACCTTC,CASSVSDRLGSGYTF
-,-,TRBV21-1,TRBJ2-7,TGTGCCAGCAGCAGCGGACAGGGTTTCTACGAGCAGTACTTC,CASSSGQGFYEQYF
-,TRBD1,TRBV6-5,TRBJ2-2,TGTGCCAGCAGTTACTTCCCGGGACAGGGGGGGAAGCTGTTTTTT,CASSYFPGQGGKLFF
-,TRBD1,TRBV6-5,TRBJ1-2,TGTGCCAGCAGTCCCCAGGGGGTTGCCTATGGCTACACCTTC,CASSPQGVAYGYTF
-,TRBD1,TRBV5-1,TRBJ2-7,TGCGCCAGCAGCTTTTCCGGGACAGGGTTTTACGAGCAGTACTTC,CASSFSGTGFYEQYF
-,-,TRBV7-9,TRBJ2-5,TGTGCCAGCAGCCGTGTTGACGGTCAAGAGACCCAGTACTTC,CASSRVDGQETQYF
-,TRBD1,TRBV10-2,TRBJ2-7,TGCGCCAGCAATGATATGACAGGGGTGGCCTACGAGCAGTACTTC,CASNDMTGVAYEQYF
medium-sized,-,TRBV27,TRBJ2-1,TGTGCCAGCAGTGCCATACTCGGTGAGCAGTTCTTC,CASSAILGEQFF
-,-,TRBV4-3,TRBJ1-5,TGCGCCAGCAGCCAAGACAGGGGTAGCAATCAGCCCCAGCATTTT,CASSQDRGSNQPQHF
-,-,TRBV28,TRBJ2-7,TGTGCCAGTTACGGAACTAGGCCTTCGTCCTACGAGCAGTACTTC,CASYGTRPSSYEQYF
-,-,TRBV6-1,TRBJ2-7,TGTGCCAGCAGTGAAGGAAGATACGAGCAGTACTTC,CASSEGRYEQYF
-,TRBD2,TRBV9,TRBJ2-1,TGTGCCAGCAGCGATGGACTAGCGGGACTCCACAATGAGCAGTTCTTC,CASSDGLAGLHNEQFF
-,-,TRBV5-1,TRBJ2-1,TGCGCCAGCAATCGGCAAAATGAGCAGTTCTTC,CASNRQNEQFF
-,-,TRBV15,TRBJ1-6,TGTGCCACCAGCAGGGATCGAGGGGGGAATTCACCCCTCCACTTT,CATSRDRGGNSPLHF
-,TRBD2,TRBV9,TRBJ2-7,TGTGCCAGCAGCGTAGGACTAGGAGCGGGAGACTACGAGCAGTACTTC,CASSVGLGAGDYEQYF
-,-,TRBV30,TRBJ1-4,TGTGCCTGGAGAGGAGGGCGCGGGACGGAAAAACTGTTTTTT,CAWRGGRGTEKLFF
-,TRBD2,TRBV11-2,TRBJ2-7,TGTGCCAGCGCGGGGATAGCGGGAGCCGAGCAGTACTTC,CASAGIAGAEQYF
-,-,TRBV27,TRBJ2-3,TGTGCCAGCAGTTTATTCGCCGTAGATACGCAGTATTTT,CASSLFAVDTQYF
-,-,TRBV11-2,TRBJ1-4,TGTGCCAGTAGGGTTGCAACTAATGAAAAACTGTTTTTT,CASRVATNEKLFF
-,-,TRBV9,TRBJ1-1,TGTGCCAGCAGCTCACCCGGCGTAATGGCTGAAGCTTTCTTT,CASSSPGVMAEAFF
-,TRBD1,TRBV7-2,TRBJ2-5,TGTGCCAGCAGCTTAGAGGGGGCAGACGGAGAGACCCAGTACTTC,CASSLEGADGETQYF
-,-,TRBV2,TRBJ2-1,TGTGCCAGCAGTATGGCTAGAAGTGGTGGAGGCGAGCAGTTCTTC,CASSMARSGGGEQFF
-,-,TRBV10-3,TRBJ1-1,TGTGCCATCAGTGCCGGGGGACTGAACACTGAAGCTTTCTTT,CAISAGGLNTEAFF
-,TRBD1,TRBV4-1,TRBJ1-2,TGCGCCAGCAGACGCTATCAGGGGGCGACCCCGCCCAACTATGGCTACACCTTC,CASRRYQGATPPNYGYTF
-,-,TRBV4-2,TRBJ2-7,TGTGCCAGCAGCGTAACTCTAGAACTCTACGAGCAGTACTTC,CASSVTLELYEQYF
-,TRBD2,TRBV7-2,TRBJ2-3,TGTGCCAGCAGCTTAGGGCCTAGCGGGAGCACAGATACGCAGTATTTT,CASSLGPSGSTDTQYF
-,TRBD2,TRBV7-2,TRBJ2-5,TGTGCCAGCAGCTTCAGAATCGGGACTAGCGGGTCTAGCCAAGAGACCCAGTACTTC,CASSFRIGTSGSSQETQYF
-,-,TRBV2,TRBJ1-6,TGTGCCAGCAATGAAGTGGTAGGCTCACCCCTCCACTTT,CASNEVVGSPLHF
-,-,TRBV21-1,TRBJ1-2,TGTGCCAGCAGCAAAGGGGCAGACTCTTCTTATGGCTACACCTTC,CASSKGADSSYGYTF
-,-,TRBV4-2,TRBJ1-1,TGTGCCAGCAGCCAAGATCGTGGGGGGAACACTGAAGCTTTCTTT,CASSQDRGGNTEAFF
-,-,TRBV28,TRBJ1-5,TGTGCCAGCAGCTTAGGTGCGGGAGGGGCGACTAGCAATCAGCCCCAGCATTTT,CASSLGAGGATSNQPQHF
-,TRBD1,TRBV29-1,TRBJ2-3,TGCAGCGCAACAGGGGTCGGCACAGATACGCAGTATTTT,CSATGVGTDTQYF
-,TRBD2,TRBV5-1,TRBJ2-7,TGCGCCAGCAGCTCTAGCGGGAGTTCCTACGAGCAGTACTTC,CASSSSGSSYEQYF
-,-,TRBV11-2,TRBJ2-2,TGTGCCAGCGCCGTATGGGGACGTGGGACCGGGGAGCTGTTTTTT,CASAVWGRGTGELFF
once,-,TRBV4-3,TRBJ1-2,TGCGCCAGCAGCCGCACGGATCCTGAGGGTAACTATGGCTACACCTTC,CASSRTDPEGNYGYTF
-,-,TRBV7-2,TRBJ2-7,TGTGCCAGCAGATCAAGGAGGGGGGACTACGAGCAGTACTTC,CASRSRRGDYEQYF
-,TRBD1,TRBV6-1,TRBJ1-5,TGTGCCGGGGGGGACAGGAGCAATCAGCCCCAGCATTTT,CAGGDRSNQPQHF
-,-,TRBV7-9,TRBJ2-5,TGTGCCAGCAGCTCTGGGACATTCCAAGAGACCCAGTACTTC,CASSSGTFQETQYF
-,-,TRBV30,TRBJ1-1,TGTGCCTGGAGTGTACGACAGAACACTGAAGCTTTCTTT,CAWSVRQNTEAFF
-,-,TRBV28,TRBJ1-6,TGTGCCAGCACCCCTCCTAGGGGGCCCCTCCACTTT,CASTPPRGPLHF
-,TRBD1,TRBV5-1,TRBJ2-7,TGCGCCAGCAGCCCATTCGGGGCGACAGGGGACGAGCAGTACTTC,CASSPFGATGDEQYF
-,TRBD1,TRBV5-4,TRBJ2-7,TGTGCCAGCAGCTTGGGACAGGGCCGCGAGCAGTACTTC,CASSLGQGREQYF
-,TRBD2,TRBV29-1,TRBJ2-7,TGCAGCGTTGTCCCCCAAGAGTTTAGCGGGAGTCCCCACGAGCAGTACTTC,CSVVPQEFSGSPHEQYF
-,TRBD1,TRBV4-1,TRBJ1-5,TGCGCCAGCAGCCAAGCGCCAGGGGGCGGCAATCAGCCCCAGCATTTT,CASSQAPGGGNQPQHF
few,-,TRBV6-5,TRBJ1-1,TGTGCCAGCAGTTACGATCCCCGGGACGAAGCTTTCTTT,CASSYDPRDEAFF